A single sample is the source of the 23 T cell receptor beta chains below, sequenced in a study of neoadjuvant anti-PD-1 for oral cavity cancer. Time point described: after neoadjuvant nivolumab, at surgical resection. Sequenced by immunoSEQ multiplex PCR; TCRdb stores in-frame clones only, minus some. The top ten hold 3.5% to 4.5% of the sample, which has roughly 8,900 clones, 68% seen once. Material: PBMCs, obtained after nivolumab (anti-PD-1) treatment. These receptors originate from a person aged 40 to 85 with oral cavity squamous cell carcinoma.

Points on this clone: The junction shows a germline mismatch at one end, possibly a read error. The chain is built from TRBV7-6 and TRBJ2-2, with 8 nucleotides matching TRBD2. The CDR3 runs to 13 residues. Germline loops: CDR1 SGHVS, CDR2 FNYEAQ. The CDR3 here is CASSLAGGGELFF. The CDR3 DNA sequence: TGTGCCAGCAGCCTAGCGGGCGGCGGGGAGCTGTTTTTT.

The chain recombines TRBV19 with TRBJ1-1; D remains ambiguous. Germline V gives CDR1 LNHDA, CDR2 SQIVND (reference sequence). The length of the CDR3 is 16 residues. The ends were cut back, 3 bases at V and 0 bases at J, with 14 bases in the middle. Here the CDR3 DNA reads TGTGCCAGTAGTATCTTACTAGGGCGAATGAACACTGAAGCTTTCTTT. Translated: CASSILLGRMNTEAFF.

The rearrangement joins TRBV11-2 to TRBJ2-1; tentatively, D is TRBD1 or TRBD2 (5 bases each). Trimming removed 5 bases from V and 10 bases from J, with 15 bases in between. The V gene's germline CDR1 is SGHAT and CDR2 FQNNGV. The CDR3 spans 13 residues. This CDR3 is CASSQGRWGEQFF. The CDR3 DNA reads TGTGCCAGCAGCCAGGGACGGTGGGGGGAGCAGTTCTTC.

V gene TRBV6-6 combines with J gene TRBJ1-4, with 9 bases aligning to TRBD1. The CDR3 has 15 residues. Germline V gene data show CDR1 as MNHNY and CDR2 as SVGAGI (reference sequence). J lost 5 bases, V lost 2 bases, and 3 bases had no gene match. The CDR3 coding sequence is TGTGCCAGCAGTTACCCGGGACAGGGAAATGAAAAACTGTTTTTT. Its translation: CASSYPGQGNEKLFF.

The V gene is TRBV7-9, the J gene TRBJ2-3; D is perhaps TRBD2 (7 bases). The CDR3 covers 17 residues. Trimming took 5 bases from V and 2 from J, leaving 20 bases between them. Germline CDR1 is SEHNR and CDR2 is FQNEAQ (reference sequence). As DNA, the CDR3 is TGTGCCAGCAGCCACGCGGGGGCGGGACTCTTCACAGATACGCAGTATTTT. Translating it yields CASSHAGAGLFTDTQYF.

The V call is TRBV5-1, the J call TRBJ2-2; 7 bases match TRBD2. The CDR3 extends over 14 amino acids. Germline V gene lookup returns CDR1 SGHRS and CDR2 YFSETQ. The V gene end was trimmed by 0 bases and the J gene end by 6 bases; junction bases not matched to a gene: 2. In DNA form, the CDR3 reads TGCGCCAGCAGCTTGGATGGACTAGCCGGGGAGCTGTTTTTT. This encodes CASSLDGLAGELFF. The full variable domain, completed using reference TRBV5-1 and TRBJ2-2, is KAGVTQTPRYLIKTRGQQVTLSCSPISGHRSVSWYQQTPGQGLQFLFEYFSETQRNKGNFPGRFSGRQFSNSRSEMNVSTLELGDSALYLCASSLDGLAGELFFGEGSRLTVL.

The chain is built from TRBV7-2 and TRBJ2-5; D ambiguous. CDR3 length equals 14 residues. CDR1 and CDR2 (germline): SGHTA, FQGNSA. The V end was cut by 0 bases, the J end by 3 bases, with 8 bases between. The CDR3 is CASSLAISEETQYF. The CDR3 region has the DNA TGTGCCAGCAGCTTAGCGATCTCCGAAGAGACCCAGTACTTC. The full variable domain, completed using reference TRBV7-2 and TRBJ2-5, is GAGVSQSPSNKVTEKGKDVELRCDPISGHTALYWYRQSLGQGLEFLIYFQGNSAPDKSGLPSDRFSAERTGGSVSTLTIQRTQQEDSAVYLCASSLAISEETQYFGPGTRLLVL.

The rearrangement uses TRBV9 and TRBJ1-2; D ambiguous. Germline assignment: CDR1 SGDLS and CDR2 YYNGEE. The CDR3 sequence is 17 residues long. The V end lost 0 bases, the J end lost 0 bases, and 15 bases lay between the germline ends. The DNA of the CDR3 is TGTGCCAGCAGCGTAGGACGGCGAGGCTTTACTAACTATGGCTACACCTTC. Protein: CASSVGRRGFTNYGYTF.

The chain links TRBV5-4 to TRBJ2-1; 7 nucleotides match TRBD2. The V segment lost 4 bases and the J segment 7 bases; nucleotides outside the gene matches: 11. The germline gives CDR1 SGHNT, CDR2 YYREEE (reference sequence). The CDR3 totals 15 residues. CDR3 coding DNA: TGTGCCAGCAGCCTCCGGGGGGTAGGGGTGAATGAGCAGTTCTTC. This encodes CASSLRGVGVNEQFF.

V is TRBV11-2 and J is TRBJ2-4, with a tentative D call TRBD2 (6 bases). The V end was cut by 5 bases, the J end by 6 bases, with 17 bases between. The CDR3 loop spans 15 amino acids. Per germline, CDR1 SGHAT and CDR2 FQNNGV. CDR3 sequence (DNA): TGTGCCAGCAGCCCTAGCCGGCGGAGGGGAAACATTCAGTACTTC. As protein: CASSPSRRRGNIQYF.

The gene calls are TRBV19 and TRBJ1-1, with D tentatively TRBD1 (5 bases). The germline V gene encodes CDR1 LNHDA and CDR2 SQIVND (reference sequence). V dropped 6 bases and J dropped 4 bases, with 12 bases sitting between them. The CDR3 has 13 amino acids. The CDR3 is CASRGQGGTEAFF. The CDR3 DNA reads TGTGCCAGTAGAGGTCAGGGCGGCACTGAAGCTTTCTTT. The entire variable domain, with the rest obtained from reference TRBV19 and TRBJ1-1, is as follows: DGGITQSPKYLFRKEGQNVTLSCEQNLNHDAMYWYRQDPGQGLRLIYYSQIVNDFQKGDIAEGYSVSREKKESFPLTVTSAQKNPTAFYLCASRGQGGTEAFFGQGTRLTVV.

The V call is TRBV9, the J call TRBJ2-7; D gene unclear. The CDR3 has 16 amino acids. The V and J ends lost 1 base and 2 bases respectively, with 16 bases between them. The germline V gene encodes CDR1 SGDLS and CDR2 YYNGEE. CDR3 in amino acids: CASSVWADSVPYEQYF. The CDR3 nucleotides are TGTGCCAGCAGCGTATGGGCCGATTCGGTCCCCTACGAGCAGTACTTC.

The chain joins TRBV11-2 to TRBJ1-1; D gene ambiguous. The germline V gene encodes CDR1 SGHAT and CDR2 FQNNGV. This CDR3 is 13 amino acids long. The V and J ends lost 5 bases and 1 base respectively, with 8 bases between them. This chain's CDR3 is CASSRTKNTEAFF. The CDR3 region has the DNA TGTGCCAGCAGCCGAACCAAGAACACTGAAGCTTTCTTT.

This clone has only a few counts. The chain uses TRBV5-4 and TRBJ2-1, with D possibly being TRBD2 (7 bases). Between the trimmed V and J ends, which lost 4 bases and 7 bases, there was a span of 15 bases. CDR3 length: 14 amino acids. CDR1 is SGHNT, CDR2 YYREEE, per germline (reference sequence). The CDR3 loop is CASSLGGPLNEQFF. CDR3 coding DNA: TGTGCCAGCAGCCTGGGGGGGCCCTTGAATGAGCAGTTCTTC. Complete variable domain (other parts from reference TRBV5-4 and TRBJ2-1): ETGVTQSPTHLIKTRGQQVTLRCSSQSGHNTVSWYQQALGQGPQFIFQYYREEENGRGNFPPRFSGLQFPNYSSELNVNALELDDSALYLCASSLGGPLNEQFFGPGTRLTVL.

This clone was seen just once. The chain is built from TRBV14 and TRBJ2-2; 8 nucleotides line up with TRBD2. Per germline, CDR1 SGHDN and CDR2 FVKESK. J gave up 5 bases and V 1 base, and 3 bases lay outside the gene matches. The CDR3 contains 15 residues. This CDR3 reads CASSQGGGGTGELFF. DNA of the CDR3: TGTGCCAGCAGCCAAGGCGGCGGGGGGACCGGGGAGCTGTTTTTT.

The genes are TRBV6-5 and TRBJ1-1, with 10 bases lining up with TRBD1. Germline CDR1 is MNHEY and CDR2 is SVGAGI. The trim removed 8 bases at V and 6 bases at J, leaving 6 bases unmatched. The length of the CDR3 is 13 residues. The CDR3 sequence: CASGGTGVSEAFF. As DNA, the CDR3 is TGTGCCAGCGGGGGGACAGGGGTATCTGAAGCTTTCTTT.

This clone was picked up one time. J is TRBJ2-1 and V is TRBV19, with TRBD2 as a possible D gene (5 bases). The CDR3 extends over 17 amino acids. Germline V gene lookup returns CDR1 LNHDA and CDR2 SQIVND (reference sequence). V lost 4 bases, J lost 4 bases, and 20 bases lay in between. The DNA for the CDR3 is TGTGCCAGTAGTACCCCTTTAAGGGCGGGTGTTTACAATGAGCAGTTCTTC. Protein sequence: CASSTPLRAGVYNEQFF.

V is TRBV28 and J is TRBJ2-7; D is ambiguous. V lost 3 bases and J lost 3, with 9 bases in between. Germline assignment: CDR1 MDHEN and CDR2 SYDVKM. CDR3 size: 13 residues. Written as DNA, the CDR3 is TGTGCCAGCAGTTTCTTACAGCTCTACGAGCAGTACTTC. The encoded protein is CASSFLQLYEQYF.

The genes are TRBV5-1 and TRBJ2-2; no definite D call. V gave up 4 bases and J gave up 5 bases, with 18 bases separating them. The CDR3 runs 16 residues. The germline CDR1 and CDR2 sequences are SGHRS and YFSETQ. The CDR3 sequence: CASSPNGGSSTGELFF. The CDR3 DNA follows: TGCGCCAGCAGCCCCAATGGCGGCTCATCAACCGGGGAGCTGTTTTTT.

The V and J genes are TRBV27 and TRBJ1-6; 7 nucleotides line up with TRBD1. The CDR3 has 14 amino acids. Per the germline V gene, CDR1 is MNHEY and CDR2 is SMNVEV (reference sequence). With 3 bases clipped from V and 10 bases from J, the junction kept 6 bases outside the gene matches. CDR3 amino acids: CASSFGQVGSPLHF. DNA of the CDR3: TGTGCCAGCAGTTTCGGACAGGTGGGCTCACCCCTCCACTTT.

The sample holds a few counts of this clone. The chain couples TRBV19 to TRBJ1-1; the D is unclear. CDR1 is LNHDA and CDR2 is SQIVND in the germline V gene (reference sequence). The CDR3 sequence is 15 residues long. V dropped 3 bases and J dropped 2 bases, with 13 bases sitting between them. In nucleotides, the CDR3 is TGTGCCAGTAGTATGGCGTGGCAGAGAAACACTGAAGCTTTCTTT. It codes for CASSMAWQRNTEAFF.

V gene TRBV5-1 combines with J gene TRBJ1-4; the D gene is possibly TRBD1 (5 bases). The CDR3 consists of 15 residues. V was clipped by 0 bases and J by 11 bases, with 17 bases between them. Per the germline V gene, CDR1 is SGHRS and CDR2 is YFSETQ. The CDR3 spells CASSLVLGESPKLFF. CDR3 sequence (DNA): TGCGCCAGCAGCTTGGTGTTGGGGGAGTCACCTAAACTGTTTTTT.

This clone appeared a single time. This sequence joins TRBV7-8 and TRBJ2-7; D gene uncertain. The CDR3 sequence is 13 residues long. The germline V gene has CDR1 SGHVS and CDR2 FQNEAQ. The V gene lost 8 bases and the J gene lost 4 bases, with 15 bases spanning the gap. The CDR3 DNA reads TGTGCCAGCCGCCCGGGCCATCAATACGAGCAGTACTTC. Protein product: CASRPGHQYEQYF.